These 20 T cell receptor beta chains originate from one sample sequenced in a study of metastatic and nonmetastatic thyroid tumors. TCRdb reanalyzed the PCR reads via MiXCR. Among 20,000 to 25,000 clones listed, approximately 9.9% were seen once. No patient received treatment before thyroid surgery. Sequencing was done on a sample of blood. The receptors shown here come from a female donor with papillary thyroid cancer or a benign thyroid nodule (not recorded which). Some clones in this sample may be carry-over from other donors' samples.

A single count supports this clone. The rearrangement joins TRBV7-2 to TRBJ2-5, with 12 bases that match TRBD2. V gave up 2 bases and J gave up 0 bases; unmatched junction bases: 10. This CDR3 comprises 19 residues. Germline V gene data show CDR1 as SGHTA and CDR2 as FQGNSA. The DNA for the CDR3 is TGTGCCAGCAGCTTATCGCAGAGGACTAGCGGGGTTAACCAAGAGACCCAGTACTTC. It specifies CASSLSQRTSGVNQETQYF.

This clone was seen a few times. A read error may explain this, as a much larger clone is one base away. The chain uses TRBV15 and TRBJ2-3, with D maybe TRBD1 (6 bases). The CDR3 length is 15 residues. Per germline, CDR1 LNHNV and CDR2 YYDKDF (reference sequence). The CDR3 spells CATSRDTGGTDTHYF. CDR3 sequence (DNA): TGTGCCACCAGCAGAGATACTGGGGGCACAGATACGCACTATTTT.

A word on this clone: The junction does not match germline at one end; this may be a read error. This chain joins TRBV11-2 and TRBJ2-2, with TRBD2 matching 14 bases. Germline V gives CDR1 SGHAT, CDR2 FQNNGV. This CDR3 spans 19 amino acids. In nucleotides, the CDR3 is TGTGCCAGCATCCCAGGGGTTGGGACTAGCGGGAGAATCACCGGGGAGTTGTTTTTT. Its protein is CASIPGVGTSGRITGELFF.

The chain links TRBV19 to TRBJ1-1; the match to TRBD1 covers 7 bases. Germline V gene sequence: CDR1 LNHDA, CDR2 SQIVND (reference sequence). The V and J ends lost 5 bases and 5 bases, in that order; junction bases with no gene match: 14. The CDR3 sequence is 16 residues long. The CDR3 coding sequence is TGTGCCAGTAGTCCGTTCGATGGGCAGGGGGAGACTGAAGCTTTCTTT. Its translation is CASSPFDGQGETEAFF.

This clone has ten or more counts. This chain joins TRBV6-2 or TRBV6-3 and TRBJ2-6, with 7 bases aligning to TRBD1. CDR3 length: 18 amino acids. V lost 2 bases, J lost 4 bases, and 11 bases stayed unmatched. Per germline, CDR1 MNHEY and CDR2 SVGEGT. This chain's CDR3 is CASSYIFLGQPGANVLTF. Here the CDR3 DNA reads TGTGCCAGCAGTTACATCTTCCTGGGACAGCCAGGGGCCAACGTCCTGACTTTC.

This clone was observed many times. The chain has TRBV20-1 and TRBJ2-6; D gene ambiguous. Trimming left V 1 base short and J 0 bases short, with 13 bases between. The CDR3 totals 17 residues. Per the germline V gene, CDR1 is DFQATT and CDR2 is SNEGSKA (reference sequence). The CDR3 spells CSARGGVPSSGANVLTF. Here the CDR3 DNA reads TGCAGTGCTAGAGGTGGGGTACCTTCCTCTGGGGCCAACGTCCTGACTTTC.

In its sample, this clone was seen many times. V is TRBV4-1 and J is TRBJ2-7; D gene uncertain. Per germline, CDR1 MGHRA and CDR2 YSYEKL. The CDR3 contains 16 residues. V lost 1 base and J lost 3, with 16 bases in between. This CDR3 reads CASSQVSSVDLYEQYF. The CDR3 DNA follows: TGCGCCAGCAGCCAAGTTTCCAGCGTTGATCTCTACGAGCAGTACTTC.

At least ten counts were recorded for this clone. The chain uses TRBV12-5 and TRBJ2-2; weak D call: TRBD1 (6 bases). Germline V CDR1 and CDR2: LGHNT, FRNRAP. Deletions cut 5 bases from V and 3 bases from J, with 16 bases between. CDR3 length: 16 amino acids. The CDR3 DNA reads as TGTGCTAGTGGTCCCTGGACAGAAGGTGACACCGGGGAGCTGTTTTTT. It encodes CASGPWTEGDTGELFF.

This clone was observed at least ten times. This chain links TRBV11-2 with TRBJ1-1; 10 bases fit TRBD1. V shed 5 bases, J shed 5 bases, and the junction held 5 bases outside the gene matches. This CDR3 spans 14 amino acids. CDR1 SGHAT and CDR2 FQNNGV come from the germline V gene. The chain's CDR3 is CASSRRQGATEAFF. CDR3 DNA sequence: TGTGCCAGCAGCCGGAGACAGGGGGCAACTGAAGCTTTCTTT.

The table lists this clone with many counts. The chain employs TRBV7-3 and TRBJ2-7; 10 bases are a match to TRBD2. Trimming removed 2 bases from V and 2 bases from J; junction bases left unmatched: 0. CDR1 is SGHTA, CDR2 FQGTGA, per germline. The CDR3 consists of 14 residues. CDR3 bases: TGTGCCAGCAGCTTACTAGCGGGAGCCTACGAGCAGTACTTC. Translated: CASSLLAGAYEQYF.

Remarks on this clone: With a much larger clone just one base away, this may be a read error. The V and J genes are TRBV28 and TRBJ2-1; 7 bases match TRBD1. V was clipped by 7 bases and J by 9 bases; unmatched bases: 9. The CDR3 loop spans 13 amino acids. Germline CDR1 MDHEN, CDR2 SYDVKM. This chain's CDR3 is CASKKDRYGEQFF. DNA of the CDR3: TGTGCCAGCAAGAAGGACAGGTACGGTGAGCAGTTCTTC. Full variable domain (remainder filled in from reference TRBV28 and TRBJ2-1): DVKVTQSSRYLVKRTGEKVFLECVQDMDHENMFWYRQDPGLGLRLIYFSYDVKMKEKGDIPEGYSVSREKKERFSLILESASTNQTSMYLCASKKDRYGEQFFGPGTRLTVL.

Relative to its sample, this clone is medium-sized. A read error is likely, as this CDR3 ends without the conserved phenylalanine or tryptophan. It is unclear where the CDR3 begins or ends on the DNA, so no DNA is shown, and the CDR3 is as TCRdb lists it. V and J are TRBV28 and TRBJ1-1. From its first to its last residue, the CDR3 has 12 amino acids. Germline values: CDR1 MDHEN, CDR2 SYDVKM. Here the CDR3 reads CASSLGKRQVWI.

This clone was observed a few times. The V call is TRBV6-2 or TRBV6-3, the J call TRBJ2-1; 12 bases match TRBD2. This CDR3 region has 18 residues. V lost 5 bases, J lost 8 bases, and 16 bases stayed unmatched. Germline V lookup: CDR1 MNHEY, CDR2 SVGEGT. The CDR3 DNA reads as TGTGCCAGCAGTACCGAAGACAGGACTAGCGGGATGGCCTATGAGCAGTTCTTC. Translating it yields CASSTEDRTSGMAYEQFF.

This chain links TRBV7-9 with TRBJ2-5; a weak D match, TRBD2 (6 bases). This CDR3 has 17 amino acids. Germline CDR1 and CDR2: SEHNR and FQNEAQ (reference sequence). The germline V and J ends were trimmed by 2 bases and 1 base, with 17 bases remaining between them. CDR3 bases: TGTGCCAGCAGCTTATCCTCCGGGACTGGTGGCCAAGAGACCCAGTACTTC. Amino acid sequence: CASSLSSGTGGQETQYF.

This clone was seen a handful of times. At one of its ends the junction is not consistent with the germline gene, which may arise from a read error. This chain joins TRBV6-1 and TRBJ2-6, with D hard to call. This CDR3 region has 16 residues. CDR1 is MNHNS, CDR2 SASEGT, per germline. The CDR3 nucleotides are TGTGCCAGCAGTCAAAGTCTGGGCTCTGGGTCCAACTTCCTGACTTTC. Residues: CASSQSLGSGSNFLTF.

The rearrangement links TRBV19 to TRBJ1-5; D ambiguous. The CDR3 runs 14 residues. Germline values: CDR1 LNHDA, CDR2 SQIVND (reference sequence). V gave up 0 bases and J gave up 8 bases, with 11 bases separating them. The CDR3 sequence is CASSIDPGEEPQHF. As DNA, the CDR3 is TGTGCCAGTAGTATAGATCCCGGGGAGGAGCCCCAGCATTTT.

J is TRBJ2-2 and V is TRBV5-1, with TRBD2 matching 8 bases. The trim removed 1 base at V and 6 bases at J, leaving 11 bases unmatched. CDR1 SGHRS and CDR2 YFSETQ come from the germline V gene. CDR3 length: 17 residues. CDR3 bases: TGCGCCAGCAGCTTGTCCATATCGGGAGGGCCGGCCGGGGAGCTGTTTTTT. Translated, it gives CASSLSISGGPAGELFF.

This clone was recorded at least ten times. V and J are TRBV5-4 and TRBJ1-2; no clear D gene. This CDR3 has 14 amino acids. Trimming pared 2 bases from V and 4 bases from J, leaving 12 bases between. CDR1 and CDR2 (germline): SGHNT, YYREEE (reference sequence). DNA for the CDR3: TGTGCCAGCAGCTTTTCATGGTCGGGCTATGGCTACACCTTC. Encoded protein: CASSFSWSGYGYTF.

A few counts support this clone. The chain employs TRBV6-1 and TRBJ2-2; D is unresolved. V shed 5 bases and J shed 8 bases, with 9 bases lying between them. The CDR3 consists of 12 residues. Per the germline V gene, CDR1 is MNHNS and CDR2 is SASEGT. CDR3 in amino acids: CASSLKAGELFF. The CDR3 DNA is TGTGCCAGCAGTCTAAAAGCAGGGGAGCTGTTTTTT.

This clone was seen repeatedly, ten times or more. The chain carries TRBV5-1 and TRBJ2-3, with a tentative D call TRBD2 (6 bases). The CDR3 totals 15 residues. Trimming took 4 bases from V and 2 from J, leaving 14 bases between them. Germline V gene data show CDR1 as SGHRS and CDR2 as YFSETQ. This CDR3 reads CASSELASDTDTQYF. The CDR3 bases are TGCGCCAGCAGCGAGTTGGCTAGCGACACAGATACGCAGTATTTT. The entire variable domain, with the rest obtained from reference TRBV5-1 and TRBJ2-3, is as follows: KAGVTQTPRYLIKTRGQQVTLSCSPISGHRSVSWYQQTPGQGLQFLFEYFSETQRNKGNFPGRFSGRQFSNSRSEMNVSTLELGDSALYLCASSELASDTDTQYFGPGTRLTVL.